What follows are 14 T cell receptor beta chains derived from one specimen sequenced in a study of T cell responses to AZD1222 COVID-19 vaccine. Clones were read by immunoSEQ multiplex PCR, and TCRdb kept only the in-frame ones, dropping some. In the table there are approximately 60,000 clones, 76% of which are singletons. The specimen was peripheral blood, collected on day 0 of AZD1222 vaccination. The receptors originated from an adult in good health.

The chain is built from TRBV5-8 and TRBJ1-2; no reliable D call. The CDR3 runs 15 residues. Germline V gene data show CDR1 as SGHTS and CDR2 as YDEGEE. Trimming stripped 0 bases from V and 7 bases from J, with 16 bases between. The DNA of the CDR3 is TGTGCCAGCAGCTTGGAATTCGGCGGACGTGGTGGCTACACCTTC. Residues: CASSLEFGGRGGYTF.

This clone was counted many times. In DNA form, the CDR3 reads TGTGCCAGTAGTAATTCGGCCACTGAAGCTTTCTTT. Encoded protein: CASSNSATEAFF. This chain links TRBV19 with TRBJ1-1; D is uncertain. This CDR3 has 12 residues. V lost 4 bases to trimming and J lost 4 bases, with 7 bases between them. Germline-derived CDR1 and CDR2 are LNHDA and SQIVND (reference sequence).

V usage is TRBV25-1 and J usage is TRBJ1-2, with 8 bases that match TRBD1. Germline V gives CDR1 MGHDK, CDR2 SYGVNS. The CDR3 has 16 amino acids. With V trimmed by 4 bases and J by 7 bases, 14 bases remained unmatched. The CDR3 is CASSGGEGRGLLGYTF. The CDR3 DNA reads TGTGCCAGCAGTGGCGGGGAGGGCAGGGGGCTCCTTGGCTACACCTTC.

The rearrangement joins TRBV2 to TRBJ1-5; D might be TRBD1 (6 bases). V lost 3 bases, J lost 0 bases, and 15 bases lay in between. This CDR3 is 17 amino acids long. Germline V CDR1 and CDR2: SNHLY, FYNNEI. The CDR3 DNA is TGTGCCAGCAGTGATCGGGGCAGGGGCTTTAGCAATCAGCCCCAGCATTTT. It translates to CASSDRGRGFSNQPQHF.

The chain is built from TRBV7-2 and TRBJ1-1, with D tentatively TRBD1 (5 bases). The germline V gene encodes CDR1 SGHTA and CDR2 FQGNSA. V gave up 7 bases and J gave up 5 bases, with 17 bases separating them. The CDR3 runs to 14 residues. The CDR3 sequence is CASISGQGRTEAFF. The CDR3 DNA follows: TGTGCCAGCATCTCGGGGCAGGGAAGGACTGAAGCTTTCTTT.

The chain is built from TRBV7-3 and TRBJ2-1; possibly TRBD2 for D (6 bases). V was cut by 6 bases and J by 9 bases, with 18 bases left in between. The CDR3 has 14 residues. The V gene's germline CDR1 is SGHTA and CDR2 FQGTGA. The CDR3 bases are TGTGCCAGCAGATCATACCCACGGGGGAGTGAGCAGTTCTTC. It is translated as CASRSYPRGSEQFF.

The CDR3 DNA follows: TGCAGTGCTAGTACTAGCGGATCGTACAATGAGCAGTTCTTC. It translates to CSASTSGSYNEQFF. The rearrangement links TRBV20-1 to TRBJ2-1, with 8 positions matching TRBD2. Germline assignment: CDR1 DFQATT and CDR2 SNEGSKA (reference sequence). The ends lost 3 bases at V and 4 bases at J; junction bases unmatched: 5. This CDR3 spans 14 amino acids.

This chain joins TRBV7-9 and TRBJ2-2; TRBD1 might be the D (5 bases). The CDR3 is made up of 13 amino acids. CDR1 is SEHNR and CDR2 is FQNEAQ in the germline V gene (reference sequence). Deletions cut 5 bases from V and 5 bases from J, with 9 bases between. Here the CDR3 reads CASSQTATGELFF. The CDR3 DNA is TGTGCCAGCAGCCAGACAGCAACCGGGGAGCTGTTTTTT.

The chain is built from TRBV9 and TRBJ2-3; D is perhaps TRBD1 (6 bases). Per germline, CDR1 SGDLS and CDR2 YYNGEE. CDR3 length: 15 residues. V gave up 1 base and J gave up 5 bases, with 14 bases separating them. The CDR3 loop is CASSVRGGMIDTQYF. For the CDR3, the DNA is TGTGCCAGCAGCGTACGTGGGGGCATGATAGATACGCAGTATTTT. Full variable domain (outside the CDR3, taken from reference TRBV9 and TRBJ2-3): DSGVTQTPKHLITATGQRVTLRCSPRSGDLSVYWYQQSLDQGLQFLIQYYNGEERAKGNILERFSAQQFPDLHSELNLSSLELGDSALYFCASSVRGGMIDTQYFGPGTRLTVL.

The CDR3 protein is CASSPDRDTEAFF. In DNA form, the CDR3 reads TGCGCCAGCAGCCCGGACAGGGACACTGAAGCTTTCTTT. The chain links TRBV5-1 to TRBJ1-1; TRBD1 aligns across 8 bases. The germline CDR1 and CDR2 sequences are SGHRS and YFSETQ. With V trimmed by 4 bases and J by 3 bases, 2 bases remained unmatched. The length of the CDR3 is 13 residues.

J is TRBJ2-2 and V is TRBV7-6; the D gene is possibly TRBD2 (5 bases). The CDR3 totals 13 residues. The V gene lost 5 bases and the J gene lost 7 bases, with 11 bases spanning the gap. Germline values: CDR1 SGHVS, CDR2 FNYEAQ. CDR3 loop: CASSPGEGGELFF. The CDR3 DNA reads as TGTGCCAGCAGCCCGGGTGAGGGCGGGGAGCTGTTTTTT.

The chain is built from TRBV6-5 and TRBJ2-7, with 11 bases matching TRBD1. Trimming removed 4 bases from V and 0 bases from J; junction bases left unmatched: 2. This CDR3 has 15 amino acids. Germline V gene data show CDR1 as MNHEY and CDR2 as SVGAGI. This CDR3 is CASSSGTGGSYEQYF. CDR3 nucleotide sequence: TGTGCCAGCAGTTCGGGGACAGGGGGCTCCTACGAGCAGTACTTC.

The V call is TRBV24-1, the J call TRBJ2-3, with D possibly being TRBD1 (6 bases). V was cut by 6 bases and J by 4 bases, with 16 bases left in between. This CDR3 has 15 amino acids. Germline V CDR1 and CDR2: KGHDR, SFDVKD. CDR3 sequence: CATSSRQGSSDTQYF. The CDR3 DNA reads as TGTGCCACCAGTAGTCGCCAGGGGTCCTCAGATACGCAGTATTTT.

The V gene is TRBV10-3, the J gene TRBJ1-2, with 10 nucleotides matching TRBD1. Germline CDR1 and CDR2: ENHRY and SYGVKD. The CDR3 is 14 amino acids. Unmatched junction bases numbered 10, after V lost 7 bases and J lost 8 bases. CDR3 amino acids: CAINPGTGAGGYTF. In nucleotides, the CDR3 is TGTGCCATCAACCCCGGGACAGGGGCCGGCGGCTACACCTTC.